This T cell receptor beta chain emerged from a study of T and B cells in COVID-19 patients. The study's findings and limits: Highly clonal in active COVID-19, TRB repertoires exceeded healthy-donor diversity and richness at recovery.

The V gene lost 6 bases and the J gene lost 13 bases, with 22 bases spanning the gap. From germline, CDR1 is MNHEY and CDR2 SVGAGI. CDR3 length equals 15 residues. Judged by abundance, this clonotype is medium-sized. The target antigen is unknown. TRB rearrangements were amplified by multiplex PCR with BIOMED2 TRB-A/B primers. TCRdb recomputed calls from the multiplex PCR reads with MiXCR, one row per CDR3 protein. The repertoire holds approximately 6,700 distinct CDR3 sequences, 31% seen once, with 20% to 25% in the top ten. Blood genomic DNA input for TRB amplification was 250-500 ng. The chain couples TRBV6-5 to TRBJ1-6; perhaps TRBD1 as D (6 bases). The TCR originated in a human donor with active COVID-19. Sequencing used blood. The CDR3 nucleotides are TGTGCCAGCAGAGGGAAGAGGGGGGGAGGGTCTCCCCTCCACTTT. Amino acid sequence: CASRGKRGGGSPLHF.